This TCR beta chain was retrieved from a study of blood T cell repertoires in COVID-19. Seattle's enrolled individuals joined amid active infection and were then monitored longitudinally. Per the original methods: Reference gene primer amplification gave nucleated cell count estimates. Clones were sequenced by immunoSEQ multiplex PCR, and TCRdb holds only the in-frame ones, with some missing. For V, J and clone size, that table is used; D and trimming come from the DNA. The repertoire consists of around 200,000 clones, with around 80% occurring once and the leading ten covering about 6.7%. The sample consisted of peripheral blood. The source is a woman between 40 and 50 years old with COVID-19, enrolled during active disease.

In nucleotides, the CDR3 is TGTGCCATCAGTAAAGCGGGACCTGACACAGATACGCAGTATTTT. Amino acids: CAISKAGPDTDTQYF. V and J are TRBV10-3 and TRBJ2-3, with 7 positions matching TRBD2. The germline gives CDR1 ENHRY, CDR2 SYGVKD. The CDR3 contains 15 residues. Trimming cost V 5 bases and J 2 bases; bases outside gene matches: 7.